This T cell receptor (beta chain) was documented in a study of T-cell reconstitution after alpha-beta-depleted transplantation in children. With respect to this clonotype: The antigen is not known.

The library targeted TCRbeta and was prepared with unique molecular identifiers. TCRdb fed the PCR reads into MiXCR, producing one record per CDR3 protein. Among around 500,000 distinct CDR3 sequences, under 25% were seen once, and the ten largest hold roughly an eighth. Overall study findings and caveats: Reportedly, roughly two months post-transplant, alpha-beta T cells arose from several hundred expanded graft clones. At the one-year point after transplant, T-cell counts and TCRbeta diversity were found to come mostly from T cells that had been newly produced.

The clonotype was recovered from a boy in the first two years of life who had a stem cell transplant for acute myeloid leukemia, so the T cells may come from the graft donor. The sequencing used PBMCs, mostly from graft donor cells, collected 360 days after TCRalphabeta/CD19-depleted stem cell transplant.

The CDR3 DNA reads as TGTGCCACCAAAGAGACTCGCAGTGAGCAGTACTTC. Its translation: CATKETRSEQYF. The chain has TRBV6-2 or TRBV6-3 and TRBJ2-7; D remains ambiguous. The V end lost 10 bases, the J end lost 7 bases, and 17 bases lay between the germline ends. CDR1 MNHEY and CDR2 SVGEGT come from the germline V gene. The CDR3 sequence is 12 residues long.